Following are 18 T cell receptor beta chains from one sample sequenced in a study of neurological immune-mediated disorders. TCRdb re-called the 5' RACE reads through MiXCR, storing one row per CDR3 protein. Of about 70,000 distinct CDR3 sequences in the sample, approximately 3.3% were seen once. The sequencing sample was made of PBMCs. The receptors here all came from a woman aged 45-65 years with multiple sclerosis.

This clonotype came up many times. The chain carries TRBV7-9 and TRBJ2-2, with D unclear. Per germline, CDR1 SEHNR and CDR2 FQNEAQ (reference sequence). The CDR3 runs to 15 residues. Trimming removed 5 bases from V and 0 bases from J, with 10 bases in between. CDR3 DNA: TGTGCCAGCAGCCCCCGCAGGACGAACACCGGGGAGCTGTTTTTT. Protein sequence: CASSPRRTNTGELFF.

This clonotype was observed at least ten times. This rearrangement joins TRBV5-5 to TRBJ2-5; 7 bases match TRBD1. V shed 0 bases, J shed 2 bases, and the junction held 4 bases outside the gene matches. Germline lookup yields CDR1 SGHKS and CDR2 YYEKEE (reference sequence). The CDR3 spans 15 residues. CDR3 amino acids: CASSLVGTVQETQYF. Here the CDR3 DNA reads TGTGCCAGCAGCTTGGTCGGGACAGTACAAGAGACCCAGTACTTC.

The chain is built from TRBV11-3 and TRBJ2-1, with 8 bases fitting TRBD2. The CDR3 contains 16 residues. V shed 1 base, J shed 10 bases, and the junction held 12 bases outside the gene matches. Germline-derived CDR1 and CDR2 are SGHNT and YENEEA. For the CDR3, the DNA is TGTGCCAGCAGCTTAGTACTAAGCGGGAGAAGGATAGAGCAGTTCTTC. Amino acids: CASSLVLSGRRIEQFF.

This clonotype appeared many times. CDR3 DNA sequence: TGCAGTGCTAGAGAGCAGGGGGCCGGTGAGACCCAGTACTTC. Amino acid sequence: CSAREQGAGETQYF. The V and J genes are TRBV20-1 and TRBJ2-5; 8 nucleotides line up with TRBD1. This CDR3 contains 14 residues. The V segment lost 0 bases and the J segment 5 bases; nucleotides outside the gene matches: 5. Germline V lookup: CDR1 DFQATT, CDR2 SNEGSKA (reference sequence).

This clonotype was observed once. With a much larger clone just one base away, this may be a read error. In DNA, the CDR3 is TGCAGCGCCGTAGGGTCGCGTGGCTACACCTTC. Translating it yields CSAVGSRGYTF. The chain joins TRBV29-1 to TRBJ1-2, with D hard to call. Trimming pared 7 bases from V and 7 bases from J, leaving 13 bases between. Germline CDR1 SQVTM, CDR2 ANQGSEA. The CDR3 contains 11 residues. The whole variable domain, filled in from reference TRBV29-1 and TRBJ1-2, reads SAVISQKPSRDICQRGTSLTIQCQVDSQVTMMFWYRQQPGQSLTLIATANQGSEATYESGFVIDKFPISRPNLTFSTLTVSNMSPEDSSIYLCSAVGSRGYTFGSGTRLTVV.

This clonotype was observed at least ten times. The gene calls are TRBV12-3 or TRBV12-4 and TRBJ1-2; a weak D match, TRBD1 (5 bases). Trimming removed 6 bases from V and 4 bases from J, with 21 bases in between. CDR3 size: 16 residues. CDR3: CASRADIVGTSYGYTF. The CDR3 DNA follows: TGTGCCAGCAGAGCGGACATAGTGGGTACGAGCTATGGCTACACCTTC.

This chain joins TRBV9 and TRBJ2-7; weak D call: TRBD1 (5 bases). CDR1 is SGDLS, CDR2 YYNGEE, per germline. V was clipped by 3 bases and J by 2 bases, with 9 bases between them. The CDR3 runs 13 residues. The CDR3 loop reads CASSGGLAYEQYF. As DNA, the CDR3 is TGTGCCAGCAGCGGGGGCCTAGCCTACGAGCAGTACTTC.

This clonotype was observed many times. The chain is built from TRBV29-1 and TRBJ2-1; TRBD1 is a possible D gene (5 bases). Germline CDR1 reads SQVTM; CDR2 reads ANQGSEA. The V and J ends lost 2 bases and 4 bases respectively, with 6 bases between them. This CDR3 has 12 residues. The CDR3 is CSVEPGYNEQFF. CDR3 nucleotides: TGCAGCGTTGAACCAGGGTACAATGAGCAGTTCTTC.

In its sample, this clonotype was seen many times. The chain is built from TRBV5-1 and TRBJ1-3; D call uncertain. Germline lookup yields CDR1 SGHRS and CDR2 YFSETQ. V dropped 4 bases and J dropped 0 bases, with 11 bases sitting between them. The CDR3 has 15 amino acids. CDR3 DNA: TGCGCCAGCAGCATTAACGACAACTCTGGAAACACCATATATTTT. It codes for CASSINDNSGNTIYF.

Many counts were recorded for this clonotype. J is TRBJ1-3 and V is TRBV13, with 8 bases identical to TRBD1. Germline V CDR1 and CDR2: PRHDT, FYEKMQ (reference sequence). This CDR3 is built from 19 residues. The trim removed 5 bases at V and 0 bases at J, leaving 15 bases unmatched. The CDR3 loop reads CASSRVIPGTGSSGNTIYF. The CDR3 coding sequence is TGTGCCAGCAGCCGGGTCATTCCCGGGACAGGCAGCTCTGGAAACACCATATATTTT.

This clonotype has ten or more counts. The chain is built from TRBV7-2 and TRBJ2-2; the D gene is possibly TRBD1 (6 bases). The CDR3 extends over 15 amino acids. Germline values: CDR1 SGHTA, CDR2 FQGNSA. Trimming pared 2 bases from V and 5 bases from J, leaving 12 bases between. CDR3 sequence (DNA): TGTGCCAGCAGCTTAAGTCAGGGGAGAACCGGGGAGCTGTTTTTT. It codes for CASSLSQGRTGELFF.

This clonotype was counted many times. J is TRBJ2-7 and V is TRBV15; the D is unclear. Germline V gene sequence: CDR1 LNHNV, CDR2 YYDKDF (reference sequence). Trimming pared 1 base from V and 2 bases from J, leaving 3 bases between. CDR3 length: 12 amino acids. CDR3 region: CATSRGAYEQYF. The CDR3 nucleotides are TGTGCCACCAGCAGAGGGGCCTACGAGCAGTACTTC.

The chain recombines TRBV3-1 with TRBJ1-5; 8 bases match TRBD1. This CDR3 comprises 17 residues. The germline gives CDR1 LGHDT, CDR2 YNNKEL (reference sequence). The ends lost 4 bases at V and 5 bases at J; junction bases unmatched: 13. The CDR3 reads CASSLRAGGFGDQPQHF. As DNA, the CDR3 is TGTGCCAGCAGCCTAAGGGCAGGGGGCTTTGGAGATCAGCCCCAGCATTTT.

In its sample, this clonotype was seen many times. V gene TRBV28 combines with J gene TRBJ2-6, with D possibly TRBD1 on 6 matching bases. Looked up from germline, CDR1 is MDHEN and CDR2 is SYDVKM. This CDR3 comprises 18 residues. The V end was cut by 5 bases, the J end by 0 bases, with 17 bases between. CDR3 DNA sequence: TGTGCCAGCAGTGGGTACAGGGTGGTGGGCTCTGGGGCCAACGTCCTGACTTTC. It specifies CASSGYRVVGSGANVLTF.

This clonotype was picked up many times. The CDR3 region is CASSLAVGETEAFF. CDR3 in DNA: TGTGCCAGCAGCTTAGCGGTGGGGGAAACTGAAGCTTTCTTT. The chain joins TRBV7-9 to TRBJ1-1; D may be TRBD1 (5 bases). This CDR3 is 14 amino acids long. In germline, CDR1 is SEHNR, CDR2 FQNEAQ (reference sequence). V was trimmed by 0 bases and J by 5 bases, leaving 10 bases between them. Full variable domain (rest looked up from reference TRBV7-9 and TRBJ1-1): DTGVSQNPRHKITKRGQNVTFRCDPISEHNRLYWYRQTLGQGPEFLTYFQNEAQLEKSRLLSDRFSAERPKGSFSTLEIQRTEQGDSAMYLCASSLAVGETEAFFGQGTRLTVV.

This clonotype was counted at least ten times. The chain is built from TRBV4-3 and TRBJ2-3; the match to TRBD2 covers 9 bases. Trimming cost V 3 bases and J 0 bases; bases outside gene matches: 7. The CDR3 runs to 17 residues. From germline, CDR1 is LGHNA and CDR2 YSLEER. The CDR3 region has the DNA TGCGCCAGCAGCCAGGATCTAGCGGGACTTAGCACAGATACGCAGTATTTT. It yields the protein CASSQDLAGLSTDTQYF.

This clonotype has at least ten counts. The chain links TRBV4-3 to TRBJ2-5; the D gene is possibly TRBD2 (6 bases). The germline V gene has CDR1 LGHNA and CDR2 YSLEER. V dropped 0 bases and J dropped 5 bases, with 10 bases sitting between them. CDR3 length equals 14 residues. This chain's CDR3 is CASSQDGGWETQYF. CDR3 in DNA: TGCGCCAGCAGCCAAGATGGGGGGTGGGAGACCCAGTACTTC.

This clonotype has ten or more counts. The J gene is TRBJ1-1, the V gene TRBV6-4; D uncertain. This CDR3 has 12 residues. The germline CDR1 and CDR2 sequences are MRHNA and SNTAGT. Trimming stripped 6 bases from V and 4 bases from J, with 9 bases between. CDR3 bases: TGTGCCAGCAGGGAGACCTTCACTGAAGCTTTCTTT. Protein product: CASRETFTEAFF.